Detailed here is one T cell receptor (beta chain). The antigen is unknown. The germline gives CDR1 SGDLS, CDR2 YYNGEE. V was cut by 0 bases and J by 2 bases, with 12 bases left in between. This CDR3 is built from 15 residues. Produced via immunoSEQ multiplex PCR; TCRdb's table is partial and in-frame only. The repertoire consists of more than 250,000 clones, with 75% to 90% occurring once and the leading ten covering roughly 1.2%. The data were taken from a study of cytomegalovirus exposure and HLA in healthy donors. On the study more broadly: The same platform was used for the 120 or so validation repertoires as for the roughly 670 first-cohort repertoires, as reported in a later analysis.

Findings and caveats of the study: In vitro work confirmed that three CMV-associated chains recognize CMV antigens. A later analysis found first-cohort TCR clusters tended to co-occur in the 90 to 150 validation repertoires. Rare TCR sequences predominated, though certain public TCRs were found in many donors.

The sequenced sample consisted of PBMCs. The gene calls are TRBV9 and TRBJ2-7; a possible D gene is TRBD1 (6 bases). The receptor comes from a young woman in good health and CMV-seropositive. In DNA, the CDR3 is TGTGCCAGCAGCGTAGGGTGGACAGCCCCCTACGAGCAGTACTTC. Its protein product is CASSVGWTAPYEQYF.